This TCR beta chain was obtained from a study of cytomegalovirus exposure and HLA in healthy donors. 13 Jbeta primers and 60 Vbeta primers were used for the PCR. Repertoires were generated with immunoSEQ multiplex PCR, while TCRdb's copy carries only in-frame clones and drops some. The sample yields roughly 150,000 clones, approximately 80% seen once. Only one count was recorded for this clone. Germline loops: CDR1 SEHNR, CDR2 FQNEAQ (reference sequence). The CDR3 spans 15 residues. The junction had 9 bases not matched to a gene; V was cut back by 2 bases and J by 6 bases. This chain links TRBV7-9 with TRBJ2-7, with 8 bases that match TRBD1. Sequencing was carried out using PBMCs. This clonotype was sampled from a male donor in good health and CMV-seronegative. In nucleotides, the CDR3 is TGTGCCAGCAGCTTAAGTGGGCAGGGGGCGTTCGAGCAGTACTTC. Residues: CASSLSGQGAFEQYF. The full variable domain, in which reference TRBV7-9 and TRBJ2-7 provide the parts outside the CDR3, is DTGVSQNPRHKITKRGQNVTFRCDPISEHNRLYWYRQTLGQGPEFLTYFQNEAQLEKSRLLSDRFSAERPKGSFSTLEIQRTEQGDSAMYLCASSLSGQGAFEQYFGPGTRLTVT.